One and the same sample provided the 25 T cell receptor beta chains below, sequenced in a study of control samples from healthy donors and cancer patients. This table comes from immunoSEQ multiplex PCR, and its TCRdb copy is limited to in-frame clones, with some not included. The table shows 350,000 to 450,000 clones, with around nine tenths occurring only once. The specimen was PBMCs. The receptors here all came from a middle-aged man with head and neck cancer.

The chain uses TRBV18 and TRBJ2-3, with 10 bases that match TRBD2. V lost 4 bases, J lost 2 bases, and 6 bases stayed unmatched. This CDR3 contains 16 residues. Germline CDR1 reads KGHSH; CDR2 reads LQKENI. The CDR3 here is CASSQTSGSFTDTQYF. CDR3 DNA sequence: TGTGCCAGCTCACAGACTAGCGGGTCCTTCACAGATACGCAGTATTTT.

The table lists this clone with a count of one. The J gene is TRBJ1-2, the V gene TRBV6-1, with a possible D match to TRBD1 (5 bases). The germline V and J ends were trimmed by 3 bases and 3 bases, with 11 bases remaining between them. The CDR3 has 14 residues. From germline, CDR1 is MNHNS and CDR2 SASEGT. In DNA form, the CDR3 reads TGTGCCAGCAGTGACGTGGGGCCCGACTATGGCTACACCTTC. Encoded protein: CASSDVGPDYGYTF.

The CDR3 sequence is CAWSVLDIFDGANVLTF. The CDR3 coding sequence is TGTGCCTGGAGTGTCCTGGATATTTTTGATGGGGCCAACGTCCTGACTTTC. The gene calls are TRBV30 and TRBJ2-6; no definite D call. From germline, CDR1 is GTSNPN and CDR2 SVGIG (reference sequence). The V and J ends lost 0 bases and 3 bases respectively, with 15 bases between them. The CDR3 spans 17 residues.

The chain links TRBV10-2 to TRBJ1-1; maybe TRBD1 (5 bases). Trimming pared 3 bases from V and 4 bases from J, leaving 15 bases between. Germline-derived CDR1 and CDR2 are WSHSY and SAAADI. The CDR3 sequence is 15 residues long. As DNA, the CDR3 is TGCGCCAGCAGTGAAATGGGGGGAGTAGGCACTGAAGCTTTCTTT. This codes for CASSEMGGVGTEAFF.

The rearrangement uses TRBV5-1 and TRBJ1-2; weak D call: TRBD1 (5 bases). Germline V gene lookup returns CDR1 SGHRS and CDR2 YFSETQ. This CDR3 comprises 15 residues. V dropped 0 bases and J dropped 4 bases, with 13 bases sitting between them. The DNA of the CDR3 is TGCGCCAGCAGCTTGGGATCTGGGGGACTCTATGGCTACACCTTC. This sequence encodes CASSLGSGGLYGYTF.

This clone was seen only once. V and J are TRBV6-5 and TRBJ1-5; no firm D call. Germline CDR1 MNHEY, CDR2 SVGAGI. The CDR3 totals 10 residues. V was shortened by 4 bases and J by 10 bases, with 5 bases between the two germline ends. CDR3 in amino acids: CASSSGPQHF. Written as DNA, the CDR3 is TGTGCCAGCAGTTCGGGACCCCAGCATTTT.

The CDR3 coding sequence is TGTGCCAGTAGCTGGGGGGCCTCCGAAGGGAATGAGCAGTTCTTC. It codes for CASSWGASEGNEQFF. The chain joins TRBV19 to TRBJ2-1; either TRBD1 or TRBD2 may supply D (6 bases each). CDR1 and CDR2 from the germline V gene are LNHDA and SQIVND (reference sequence). The CDR3 extends over 15 amino acids. Trimming took 6 bases from V and 7 from J, leaving 19 bases between them.

The chain has TRBV7-2 and TRBJ2-2; TRBD2 aligns across 7 bases. In germline, CDR1 is SGHTA, CDR2 FQGNSA. The CDR3 totals 16 residues. V was pared by 5 bases and J by 5 bases, with 11 bases of the junction left unmatched. This chain's CDR3 is CASSLGRVRGTGELFF. The CDR3 DNA reads TGTGCCAGCAGCCTAGGCCGCGTGCGGGGGACCGGGGAGCTGTTTTTT.

This chain links TRBV2 with TRBJ1-2; 9 bases align to TRBD1. Germline CDR1 and CDR2: SNHLY and FYNNEI. Trimming took 6 bases from V and 5 from J; bases not matched to a gene: 10. The CDR3 spans 15 residues. CDR3 DNA: TGTGCCAGCAGGGAAACCGGGACAGGGTTTTATGGCTACACCTTC. Translation: CASRETGTGFYGYTF.

DNA for the CDR3: TGTGCCAGCAGCCAGGGACAGCCCGAGCAGTACTTC. Its protein product is CASSQGQPEQYF. The V call is TRBV16, the J call TRBJ2-7, with 7 bases aligning to TRBD1. This CDR3 contains 12 residues. V shed 3 bases, J shed 6 bases, and the junction held 2 bases outside the gene matches. The germline V gene encodes CDR1 KGHSY and CDR2 FQNENV.

This clone showed up just a few times. This chain links TRBV7-9 with TRBJ1-1; D unclear. The V end was cut by 3 bases, the J end by 2 bases, with 10 bases between. There are 14 residues in the CDR3. Germline CDR1 is SEHNR and CDR2 is FQNEAQ (reference sequence). This CDR3 reads CASSFLRHNTEAFF. The CDR3 DNA sequence: TGTGCCAGCAGCTTCCTGCGCCATAACACTGAAGCTTTCTTT.

The CDR3, as DNA: TGTGCCAGCTCACCAGAGGTTTTTAAAGAACTGTTTTTT. This sequence encodes CASSPEVFKELFF. The chain links TRBV18 to TRBJ1-4, with D unclear. Germline assignment: CDR1 KGHSH and CDR2 LQKENI. Between the trimmed V and J ends, which lost 2 bases and 12 bases, there was a span of 13 bases. CDR3 length: 13 residues.

This clone was counted once. V gene TRBV5-1 combines with J gene TRBJ2-7; possibly TRBD1 or TRBD2 for D (5 bases each). The CDR3 has 16 amino acids. Germline CDR1 reads SGHRS; CDR2 reads YFSETQ. With 4 bases removed from V and 0 bases from J, the gap between germline ends came to 17 bases. Here the CDR3 DNA reads TGCGCCAGCAGCCCCGGCAGGGTGGCGGGCTCCTACGAGCAGTACTTC. Protein sequence: CASSPGRVAGSYEQYF.

This chain links TRBV7-9 with TRBJ2-7; 9 nucleotides align to TRBD1. CDR3 size: 17 residues. V lost 3 bases, J lost 0 bases, and 9 bases stayed unmatched. The germline V gene encodes CDR1 SEHNR and CDR2 FQNEAQ (reference sequence). CDR3 sequence: CASSLRAGTGTSYEQYF. DNA of the CDR3: TGTGCCAGCAGCTTGCGTGCCGGGACAGGGACCTCCTACGAGCAGTACTTC.

The chain recombines TRBV19 with TRBJ2-7, with unresolved D. The V end was cut by 1 base, the J end by 3 bases, with 7 bases between. The CDR3 consists of 13 residues. Germline V lookup: CDR1 LNHDA, CDR2 SQIVND (reference sequence). CDR3 amino acids: CASSIAKGYEQYF. CDR3 DNA: TGTGCCAGTAGTATAGCCAAGGGCTACGAGCAGTACTTC.

The CDR3 reads CASGLTHTRSGTYEQYF. The CDR3 DNA follows: TGTGCTAGTGGTTTGACTCATACCAGGTCTGGCACCTACGAGCAGTACTTC. V usage is TRBV12-5 and J usage is TRBJ2-7; D unresolved. CDR1 and CDR2 (germline): LGHNT, FRNRAP. V was pared by 2 bases and J by 2 bases, with 19 bases between. This CDR3 has 17 residues.

The V call is TRBV6-5, the J call TRBJ1-4, with no clear D. Between the trimmed V and J ends, which lost 6 bases and 0 bases, there was a span of 8 bases. CDR3 length: 14 residues. Germline V gene lookup returns CDR1 MNHEY and CDR2 SVGAGI. CDR3 coding DNA: TGTGCCAGCAGCCCCAGAGCAACTAATGAAAAACTGTTTTTT. Encoded protein: CASSPRATNEKLFF.

This clone was seen once. The gene calls are TRBV28 and TRBJ1-1, with D possibly being TRBD1 (6 bases). Germline V gene sequence: CDR1 MDHEN, CDR2 SYDVKM. Trimming shortened V by 7 bases and J by 2 bases, and 11 bases separated the two germline ends. The CDR3 length is 13 residues. The CDR3 protein is CASIEGGNTEAFF. CDR3 in DNA: TGTGCCAGCATCGAGGGGGGTAACACTGAAGCTTTCTTT.

The J gene is TRBJ2-1, the V gene TRBV5-4, with TRBD2 matching over 10 bases. The junction had 4 bases not matched to a gene; V was cut back by 2 bases and J by 5 bases. Germline CDR1 SGHNT, CDR2 YYREEE (reference sequence). The CDR3 consists of 15 residues. The CDR3 loop reads CASSFGLAANNEQFF. In DNA form, the CDR3 reads TGTGCCAGCAGCTTTGGACTAGCGGCCAACAATGAGCAGTTCTTC.

In its sample, this clone was seen a few times. The rearrangement uses TRBV10-1 and TRBJ2-7; D might be TRBD1 (6 bases). The CDR3 sequence is 14 residues long. Germline lookup yields CDR1 WNHNN and CDR2 SYGVQD (reference sequence). V lost 2 bases and J lost 5, with 13 bases in between. The CDR3 reads CASSEGDTVNEQYF. The DNA of the CDR3 is TGCGCCAGCAGTGAGGGGGACACGGTCAACGAGCAGTACTTC.

The CDR3 reads CAGPGGANFEKLFF. CDR3 DNA sequence: TGTGCCGGGCCTGGGGGGGCGAATTTTGAAAAACTGTTTTTT. V and J are TRBV6-5 and TRBJ1-4, with D tentatively TRBD1 (6 bases). The ends were cut back, 11 bases at V and 7 bases at J, with 20 bases in the middle. The CDR3 length is 14 residues. Germline V gene sequence: CDR1 MNHEY, CDR2 SVGAGI.

The genes are TRBV28 and TRBJ2-2; unclear D gene. V gave up 1 base and J gave up 5 bases, with 5 bases separating them. CDR3 length: 13 residues. Germline V CDR1 and CDR2: MDHEN, SYDVKM. CDR3 sequence: CASSLSRTGELFF. CDR3 DNA sequence: TGTGCCAGCAGTTTATCGCGAACCGGGGAGCTGTTTTTT.

The J gene is TRBJ1-3, the V gene TRBV9; possible D gene TRBD1, 5 bases. V was trimmed by 1 base and J by 2 bases, leaving 10 bases between them. This CDR3 region has 15 residues. Germline CDR1 SGDLS, CDR2 YYNGEE. CDR3 bases: TGTGCCAGCAGCGTAAGGGGCCATACTGGAAACACCATATATTTT. It codes for CASSVRGHTGNTIYF.

This clone came up a few times. This rearrangement joins TRBV10-3 to TRBJ2-5; 9 positions agree with TRBD1. The length of the CDR3 is 14 residues. Losses at the gene ends were 11 bases for V and 5 bases for J; bases not matched to a gene: 12. Per the germline V gene, CDR1 is ENHRY and CDR2 is SYGVKD. As DNA, the CDR3 is TGTGCCTCCAGTGGGACAGGGAGGGGGGAGACCCAGTACTTC. It is translated as CASSGTGRGETQYF.

This clone showed up just once. The genes are TRBV4-1 and TRBJ2-5; tentatively, D is TRBD1 or TRBD2 (5 bases each). The CDR3 totals 15 residues. Germline V gene sequence: CDR1 MGHRA, CDR2 YSYEKL. V shed 3 bases and J shed 3 bases, with 14 bases lying between them. CDR3 sequence: CASSHLRDLKETQYF. The DNA of the CDR3 is TGCGCCAGCAGCCATCTCCGGGACCTAAAAGAGACCCAGTACTTC.